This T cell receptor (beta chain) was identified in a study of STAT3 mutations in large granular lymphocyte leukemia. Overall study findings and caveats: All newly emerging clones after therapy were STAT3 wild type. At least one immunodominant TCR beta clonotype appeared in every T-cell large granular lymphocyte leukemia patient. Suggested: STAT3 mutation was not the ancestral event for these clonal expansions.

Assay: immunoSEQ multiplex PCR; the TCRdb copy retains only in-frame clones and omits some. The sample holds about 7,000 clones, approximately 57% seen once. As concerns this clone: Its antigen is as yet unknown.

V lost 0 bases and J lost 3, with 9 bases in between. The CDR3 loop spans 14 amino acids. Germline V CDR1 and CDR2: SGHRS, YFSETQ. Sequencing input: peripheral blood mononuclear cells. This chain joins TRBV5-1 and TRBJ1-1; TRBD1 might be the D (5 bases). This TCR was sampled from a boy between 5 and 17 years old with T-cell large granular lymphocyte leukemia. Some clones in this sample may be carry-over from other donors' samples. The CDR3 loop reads CASSLAGGDTEAFF. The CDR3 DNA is TGCGCCAGCAGCTTGGCGGGGGGTGACACTGAAGCTTTCTTT.